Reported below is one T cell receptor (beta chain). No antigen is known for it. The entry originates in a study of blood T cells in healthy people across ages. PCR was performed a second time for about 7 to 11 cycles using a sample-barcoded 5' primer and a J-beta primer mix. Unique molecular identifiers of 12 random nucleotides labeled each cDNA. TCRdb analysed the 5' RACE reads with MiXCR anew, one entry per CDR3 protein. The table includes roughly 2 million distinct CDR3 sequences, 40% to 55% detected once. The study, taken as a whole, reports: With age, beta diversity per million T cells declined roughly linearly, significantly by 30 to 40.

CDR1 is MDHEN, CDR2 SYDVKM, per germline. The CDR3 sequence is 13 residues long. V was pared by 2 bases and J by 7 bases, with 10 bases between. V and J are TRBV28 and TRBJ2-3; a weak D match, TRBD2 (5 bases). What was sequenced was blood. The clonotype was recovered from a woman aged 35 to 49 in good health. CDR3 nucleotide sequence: TGTGCCAGCAGTTTAGGCCCGGGATATACGCAGTATTTT. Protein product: CASSLGPGYTQYF.